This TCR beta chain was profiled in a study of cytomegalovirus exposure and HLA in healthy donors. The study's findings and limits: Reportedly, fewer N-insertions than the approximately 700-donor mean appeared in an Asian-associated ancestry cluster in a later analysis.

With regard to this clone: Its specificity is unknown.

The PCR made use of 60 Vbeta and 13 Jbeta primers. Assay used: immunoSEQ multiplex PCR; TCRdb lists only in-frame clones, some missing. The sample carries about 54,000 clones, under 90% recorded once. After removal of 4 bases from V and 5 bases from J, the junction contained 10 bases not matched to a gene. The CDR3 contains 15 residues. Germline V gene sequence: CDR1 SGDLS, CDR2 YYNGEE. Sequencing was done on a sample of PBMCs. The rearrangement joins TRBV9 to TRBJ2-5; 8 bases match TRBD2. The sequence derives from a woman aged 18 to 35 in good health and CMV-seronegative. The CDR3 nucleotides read TGTGCCAGCAGCTTAAGCGGGAGAGGAGAGGAGACCCAGTACTTC. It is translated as CASSLSGRGEETQYF.